This TCR beta chain was found in a study of cytomegalovirus exposure and HLA in healthy donors. This CDR3 comprises 15 residues. Trimming took 6 bases from V and 5 from J; bases not matched to a gene: 12. CDR1 is MGHRA, CDR2 YSYEKL, per germline. Study results and limitations: Another analysis was done later, and it associated around 16,000 TCR beta sequences with HLA alleles at 0.05 false discovery rate.

It was with 60 Vbeta and 13 Jbeta primers that the PCR ran. Data came from immunoSEQ multiplex PCR; TCRdb stores just in-frame clones and leaves some out. The sample consists of some 120,000 clones, 77% of them appearing once. This clone was counted a few times. Its target is not known. J is TRBJ2-5 and V is TRBV4-1, with 7 bases identical to TRBD1. Sequencing was carried out using PBMCs. This TCR derives from a woman between 40 and 50 years old in good health and CMV-seropositive. The CDR3 region has the DNA TGCGCCAGCAGAACCACCGGGACAGCGCCCGAGACCCAGTACTTC. This encodes CASRTTGTAPETQYF.